This T cell receptor (beta chain) was identified during a study of cytomegalovirus exposure and HLA in healthy donors. Study-level results: Presence/absence results assume similar sequencing depth per donor, which may not hold. Available immune exposure information was restricted to CMV serostatus only. Among the sequence variants, a highly shared cluster was likely an artifact of sequencing.

As for this clone: Its antigen is unknown.

Germline V gene sequence: CDR1 SGHRS, CDR2 YFSETQ. Trimming pared 4 bases from V and 11 bases from J, leaving 26 bases between. The CDR3 runs to 16 residues. The PCR used 60 Vbeta and 13 Jbeta primers. Data came from immunoSEQ multiplex PCR; TCRdb stores just in-frame clones and leaves some out. The sample lists around 91,000 clones, around 80% occurring once. The gene calls are TRBV5-1 and TRBJ2-3; perhaps TRBD2 as D (7 bases). The sample taken for sequencing was PBMCs. The clonotype was recovered from a male donor in good health and CMV-seropositive. In nucleotides, the CDR3 is TGCGCCAGCAGCCCCTTGGGCGGGGGCCCAGGTAGGGGGCAGTATTTT. This translates into CASSPLGGGPGRGQYF.